The 9 T cell receptor beta chains below all came from one sample that was sequenced in a study of blood T cell repertoires in COVID-19. Clones were sequenced by immunoSEQ multiplex PCR, and TCRdb holds only the in-frame ones, with some missing. The sample includes about 80,000 clones, around 79% of them seen just once. The specimen sequenced was peripheral blood. These receptor sequences come from a man aged 50-60 years with active or convalescent COVID-19.

This sequence joins TRBV6-5 and TRBJ1-2; D call uncertain. From germline, CDR1 is MNHEY and CDR2 SVGAGI. The CDR3 contains 14 residues. V was trimmed by 5 bases and J by 4 bases, leaving 14 bases between them. This CDR3 reads CASSTAGIIYGYTF. DNA for the CDR3: TGTGCCAGCAGTACCGCGGGGATTATCTATGGCTACACCTTC.

The chain uses TRBV5-6 and TRBJ2-3; 12 bases agree with TRBD2. Trimming at V came to 7 bases and at J to 0 bases, leaving 9 bases not matched to a gene. Germline-derived CDR1 and CDR2 are SGHDT and YYEEEE. The CDR3 covers 17 residues. The CDR3 region has the DNA TGTGCCAGCGCCCTAGCGGGGGGGGTACGGAGCACAGATACGCAGTATTTT. As protein: CASALAGGVRSTDTQYF.

The V gene is TRBV2, the J gene TRBJ1-1; 8 positions agree with TRBD1. Germline lookup yields CDR1 SNHLY and CDR2 FYNNEI. The CDR3 covers 14 residues. Trimming removed 7 bases from V and 5 bases from J; junction bases left unmatched: 9. The CDR3 region is CASNSRQGSTEAFF. CDR3 sequence (DNA): TGTGCCAGCAATTCTCGACAGGGGAGTACTGAAGCTTTCTTT.

This clone was counted a single time. The chain joins TRBV5-8 to TRBJ1-4; 7 positions match TRBD1. The junction had 5 bases not matched to a gene; V was cut back by 0 bases and J by 3 bases. The CDR3 is 16 amino acids. Looked up from germline, CDR1 is SGHTS and CDR2 is YDEGEE. In DNA form, the CDR3 reads TGTGCCAGCAGCTTGGGACAGGGTTTGGCTAATGAAAAACTGTTTTTT. Protein: CASSLGQGLANEKLFF.

Here the CDR3 DNA reads TGTGCCAGCAGCCCAGACCCCGGGAGGCAGTATTTT. Its translation: CASSPDPGRQYF. The chain links TRBV7-2 to TRBJ2-3; a possible D gene is TRBD2 (6 bases). V dropped 5 bases and J dropped 11 bases, with 14 bases sitting between them. CDR3 length equals 12 residues. The germline V gene encodes CDR1 SGHTA and CDR2 FQGNSA.

This clone has only a few counts. The rearrangement uses TRBV5-4 and TRBJ1-3; 10 bases agree with TRBD1. The germline V gene encodes CDR1 SGHNT and CDR2 YYREEE (reference sequence). V gave up 2 bases and J gave up 8 bases; unmatched junction bases: 4. CDR3 size: 14 residues. DNA for the CDR3: TGTGCCAGCAGCTTCCGGGACAGGGGTGACACCATATATTTT. Its protein is CASSFRDRGDTIYF.

This clone appeared a few times. The CDR3 is CASSFTYNEQFF. Here the CDR3 DNA reads TGTGCCAGCAGTTTTACATACAATGAGCAGTTCTTC. The V call is TRBV6-6, the J call TRBJ2-1; unclear D gene. Germline V gene sequence: CDR1 MNHNY, CDR2 SVGAGI (reference sequence). The CDR3 sequence is 12 residues long. Deletions cut 4 bases from V and 4 bases from J, with 5 bases between.

J is TRBJ2-3 and V is TRBV6-6, with D tentatively TRBD1 (5 bases). Trimming removed 0 bases at V and 2 bases at J, with 6 bases between. This CDR3 is built from 14 residues. Germline CDR1 reads MNHNY; CDR2 reads SVGAGI (reference sequence). Here the CDR3 DNA reads TGTGCCAGCAGTTACTCGGACACCACAGATACGCAGTATTTT. Protein: CASSYSDTTDTQYF.

This clone has just one count. This sequence joins TRBV2 and TRBJ2-5; TRBD2 matches 8 bases. The CDR3 extends over 15 amino acids. The trim removed 2 bases at V and 3 bases at J, leaving 5 bases unmatched. Per the germline V gene, CDR1 is SNHLY and CDR2 is FYNNEI. In DNA form, the CDR3 reads TGTGCCAGCAGTGAAAATCTAGCGGGTGAAGAGACCCAGTACTTC. Amino acids: CASSENLAGEETQYF.